This passage covers 19 T cell receptor beta chains from one sample sequenced in a study of identical twins. TCRdb reprocessed the 5' RACE reads with MiXCR, giving one entry per CDR3 protein. The data hold around 960,000 distinct CDR3 sequences, with around an eighth observed a single time. The sample was also reused in another study, on yellow fever vaccine responses in identical twins.

Specimen: PBMCs. The receptors stem from a woman aged 18-29 years in good health.

The gene calls are TRBV7-8 and TRBJ2-3; D perhaps matches TRBD1 (5 bases). Between the trimmed V and J ends, which lost 5 bases and 0 bases, there was a span of 15 bases. Germline V gene data show CDR1 as SGHVS and CDR2 as FQNEAQ. This CDR3 region has 16 residues. CDR3 DNA: TGTGCCAGCAGCCCCCGACAGTTTACTAGCACAGATACGCAGTATTTT. This encodes CASSPRQFTSTDTQYF.

The chain recombines TRBV29-1 with TRBJ2-1, with TRBD2 as a possible D gene (5 bases). V lost 1 base and J 2 bases, leaving 12 bases between the germline ends. CDR1 is SQVTM, CDR2 ANQGSEA, per germline. The CDR3 consists of 15 residues. DNA for the CDR3: TGCAGCGTTGAAGGGGAGAAAATAACCTACAATGAGCAGTTCTTC. Its protein is CSVEGEKITYNEQFF.

This clonotype is labeled as medium-sized (0.01 to 0.1%). The V and J genes are TRBV5-1 and TRBJ2-7; TRBD2 is a possible D gene (6 bases). Germline V gene sequence: CDR1 SGHRS, CDR2 YFSETQ. The CDR3 totals 15 residues. V was shortened by 0 bases and J by 1 base, with 11 bases between the two germline ends. CDR3 DNA: TGCGCCAGCAGCTTGGGGACTACCTTTTCCTACGAGCAGTACTTC. It is translated as CASSLGTTFSYEQYF.

The chain has TRBV28 and TRBJ2-3; D is undetermined. The CDR3 loop spans 13 amino acids. V shed 6 bases and J shed 4 bases, with 11 bases lying between them. CDR1 and CDR2 (germline): MDHEN, SYDVKM. CDR3 nucleotide sequence: TGTGCCAGCAGCCCCTTGCTTTCAGATACGCAGTATTTT. This sequence encodes CASSPLLSDTQYF.

This chain uses TRBV11-2 with TRBJ2-1; 11 nucleotides match TRBD2. The CDR3 loop spans 18 amino acids. The germline CDR1 and CDR2 sequences are SGHAT and FQNNGV. The V segment lost 4 bases and the J segment 3 bases; nucleotides outside the gene matches: 11. In nucleotides, the CDR3 is TGTGCCAGCAGCTCTAGAGGGCTAGCGGGAGGTCGCTACAATGAGCAGTTCTTC. The encoded protein is CASSSRGLAGGRYNEQFF. The variable domain in full, with the rest retrieved from reference TRBV11-2 and TRBJ2-1, is EAGVAQSPRYKIIEKRQSVAFWCNPISGHATLYWYQQILGQGPKLLIQFQNNGVVDDSQLPKDRFSAERLKGVDSTLKIQPAKLEDSAVYLCASSSRGLAGGRYNEQFFGPGTRLTVL.

This clonotype has more than one count but fewer than ten. The V and J genes are TRBV24-1 and TRBJ2-3, with TRBD2 as a possible D gene (5 bases). The CDR3 sequence is 12 residues long. V shed 6 bases and J shed 13 bases, with 16 bases lying between them. The germline gives CDR1 KGHDR, CDR2 SFDVKD. In DNA form, the CDR3 reads TGTGCCACCAGTAATAGCAACGGGGTTAAGTATTTT. It translates to CATSNSNGVKYF.

In its sample, this clonotype was seen a few times. This CDR3 is CASSYSNRGQSSYNEQFF. CDR3 DNA: TGTGCCAGCAGTTACTCGAATCGGGGCCAGAGCTCCTACAATGAGCAGTTCTTC. This chain connects TRBV6-2 or TRBV6-3 to TRBJ2-1; the D call may be TRBD1 or TRBD2 (5 bases each). Germline loops: CDR1 MNHEY, CDR2 SVGEGT. CDR3 length: 18 amino acids. V shed 0 bases and J shed 0 bases, with 15 bases lying between them.

The rearrangement links TRBV4-1 to TRBJ2-1; D not resolved. Germline V gene sequence: CDR1 MGHRA, CDR2 YSYEKL. V was shortened by 0 bases and J by 6 bases, with 18 bases between the two germline ends. The CDR3 length is 17 residues. CDR3 bases: TGCGCCAGCAGCCAAGAACCGCTAGGTACTTCAGGCAATGAGCAGTTCTTC. Its protein product is CASSQEPLGTSGNEQFF.

The rearrangement joins TRBV29-1 to TRBJ2-3; 8 nucleotides line up with TRBD2. J gave up 8 bases and V 1 base, and 5 bases lay outside the gene matches. Germline CDR1 is SQVTM and CDR2 is ANQGSEA. The CDR3 totals 13 residues. CDR3 DNA: TGCAGCGTTGAAGTGGGGACTAGTGCTACGCAGTATTTT. Translating it yields CSVEVGTSATQYF.

The rearrangement links TRBV29-1 to TRBJ1-1, with D possibly TRBD1 on 6 matching bases. V was clipped by 6 bases and J by 4 bases, with 12 bases between them. Germline V lookup: CDR1 SQVTM, CDR2 ANQGSEA. This CDR3 region has 12 residues. CDR3 protein: CSVRGAITEAFF. The CDR3 region has the DNA TGCAGCGTCCGGGGGGCTATCACTGAAGCTTTCTTT.

The chain has TRBV7-7 and TRBJ2-5; TRBD2 matches 7 bases. After removal of 3 bases from V and 1 base from J, the junction contained 11 bases not matched to a gene. The CDR3 has 17 residues. The germline gives CDR1 SSHAT, CDR2 FNYEAQ (reference sequence). The CDR3 DNA reads TGTGCCAGCAGCTTTAGCCAAGCGGGATGGGCCCAAGAGACCCAGTACTTC. It codes for CASSFSQAGWAQETQYF.

CDR3 coding DNA: TGTGCCAGCAGTCACCCCCCCGGGACAGGAAACAATGAGCAGTTCTTC. Protein: CASSHPPGTGNNEQFF. The genes are TRBV6-5 and TRBJ2-1; 8 nucleotides agree with TRBD1. Germline-derived CDR1 and CDR2 are MNHEY and SVGAGI. The CDR3 length is 16 residues. Trimming removed 5 bases from V and 5 bases from J; junction bases left unmatched: 11.

This clonotype showed up just a few times. The DNA of the CDR3 is TGTGCCATCAGTGAGGGGACAGAGGCGGCTTTCTTT. Protein sequence: CAISEGTEAAFF. This chain joins TRBV10-3 and TRBJ1-1; 7 bases fit TRBD1. Germline-derived CDR1 and CDR2 are ENHRY and SYGVKD. The CDR3 totals 12 residues. V was pared by 2 bases and J by 11 bases, with 5 bases of the junction left unmatched.

This clonotype came up a few times. The chain links TRBV6-5 to TRBJ2-3, with 10 bases that match TRBD2. Unmatched junction bases numbered 6, after V lost 2 bases and J lost 1 base. Germline assignment: CDR1 MNHEY and CDR2 SVGAGI. The CDR3 loop spans 17 amino acids. The CDR3 DNA follows: TGTGCCAGCAGTTACAGGACCGGGACTAGCGGCACAGATACGCAGTATTTT. It codes for CASSYRTGTSGTDTQYF.

V and J are TRBV15 and TRBJ2-3; 14 nucleotides line up with TRBD2. Germline lookup yields CDR1 LNHNV and CDR2 YYDKDF (reference sequence). The trim removed 0 bases at V and 0 bases at J, leaving 5 bases unmatched. The CDR3 is 19 amino acids. CDR3 nucleotides: TGTGCCACCAGCAGAGATCGACTAGCGGGGGGGAAAAGCACAGATACGCAGTATTTT. Amino acids: CATSRDRLAGGKSTDTQYF.

This clonotype was counted only a few times. This chain connects TRBV14 to TRBJ2-3; possible D gene TRBD1, 5 bases. The CDR3 runs 15 residues. CDR1 and CDR2 (germline): SGHDN, FVKESK. V lost 3 bases and J 1 base, leaving 11 bases between the germline ends. The CDR3 loop reads CASSQQGFGTDTQYF. The CDR3, as DNA: TGTGCCAGCAGCCAGCAGGGTTTCGGCACAGATACGCAGTATTTT. Full variable domain (outside the CDR3, taken from reference TRBV14 and TRBJ2-3): EAGVTQFPSHSVIEKGQTVTLRCDPISGHDNLYWYRRVMGKEIKFLLHFVKESKQDESGMPNNRFLAERTGGTYSTLKVQPAELEDSGVYFCASSQQGFGTDTQYFGPGTRLTVL.

The gene calls are TRBV3-1 and TRBJ2-1, with TRBD2 as a possible D gene (6 bases). The CDR3 is made up of 15 amino acids. V dropped 0 bases and J dropped 7 bases, with 13 bases sitting between them. Germline CDR1 is LGHDT and CDR2 is YNNKEL (reference sequence). CDR3 DNA sequence: TGTGCCAGCAGCCAAGATCGCGGGAAAGTAAATGAGCAGTTCTTC. Protein: CASSQDRGKVNEQFF.

This clonotype was counted ten times or more. The V gene is TRBV7-2, the J gene TRBJ2-3; D is unclear. This CDR3 has 11 residues. V lost 6 bases, J lost 6 bases, and 7 bases lay in between. Per germline, CDR1 SGHTA and CDR2 FQGNSA. The CDR3 DNA reads as TGTGCCAGCAGAATAGAGGATACGCAGTATTTT. Translating gives CASRIEDTQYF.

The V call is TRBV12-3 or TRBV12-4, the J call TRBJ2-1, with 7 bases fitting TRBD2. J gave up 3 bases and V 6 bases, and 5 bases lay outside the gene matches. The length of the CDR3 is 14 residues. The CDR3 DNA reads TGTGCCAGCAGGCCTAGCGGTGACTACAATGAGCAGTTCTTC. This translates into CASRPSGDYNEQFF.